This is a list of T cell receptor beta chains from one sample in a study of vaccination and CD4 T cells after COVID-19. Their recognized antigens are unknown. In TCRdb, the PCR reads were re-called with MiXCR into one record per CDR3 protein. The data hold just over 4,000 distinct CDR3 sequences, with around a fifth observed a single time. Sequencing was performed on CD4+ T cells from blood, cultured in vitro. These receptors originate from a human donor who had recovered from COVID-19. Each CDR3 is given with its conserved first and last residue. A D gene is named only where the DNA matches it firmly. Only part of the rows carry a size: once, few, many, or a class if the clone is expanded.

>TRBJ2-7|TRBV6-2/TRBV6-3|few|TRBD2
TGTGCCAGCAGTTCCCCCGGGGGGAGCTCCTACGAGCAGTACTTC
CASSSPGGSSYEQYF
>TRBJ2-7|TRBV9|-|-
TGTGCCAGCAGCGTAGGGGTCGGGGGTTCTTCCTACGAGCAGTACTTC
CASSVGVGGSSYEQYF
>TRBJ1-2|TRBV2|few|-
TGTGCCAGCAGTGAGTCGGGGCGGGTGGACGGCTACACCTTC
CASSESGRVDGYTF
>TRBJ2-4|TRBV2|once|TRBD2
TGTGCCAGCAGTGTCGAACTAGCGGGTTTAGCCAAAAACATTCAGTACTTC
CASSVELAGLAKNIQYF
>TRBJ1-6|TRBV24-1|-|-
TGTGCCACCAGTGACCTAGGGGCTAGCAGCTCCTATAATTCACCCCTCCACTTT
CATSDLGASSSYNSPLHF
>TRBJ2-7|TRBV20-1|-|-
TGCAGTGCTAGAGGGGCCTCGAAGGTCTACGAGCAGTACTTC
CSARGASKVYEQYF
>TRBJ1-1|TRBV6-1|medium-sized|-
TGTGCCAGCGGCGAGGGGGGAGGCACTGAAGCTTTCTTT
CASGEGGGTEAFF
>TRBJ1-6|TRBV2|large|TRBD1
TGTGCCAGCAGACTCGGGACAGAGAATTGGTCCCTCCACTTT
CASRLGTENWSLHF
>TRBJ1-4|TRBV5-6|few|-
TGTGCCAGCAGCCGTGCCGGGGGCGAAAAACTGTTTTTT
CASSRAGGEKLFF
>TRBJ1-6|TRBV18|-|TRBD1
TGTGCCAGCTCGGCCGGGACAGCGACCAATAATTCACCCCTCCACTTT
CASSAGTATNNSPLHF
>TRBJ2-1|TRBV19|-|-
TGTGCCAGTAGTTCGCGTAATGAGCAGTTCTTC
CASSSRNEQFF
>TRBJ1-1|TRBV12-3/TRBV12-4|-|-
TGTGCCAGCAAAGGAGGGCAGGCGAACACTGAAGCTTTCTTT
CASKGGQANTEAFF
>TRBJ2-4|TRBV7-8|medium-sized|TRBD2
TGTGCCAGCAGCTTAAAGGCGGGGGGCCTGGCCAAAAACATTCAGTACTTC
CASSLKAGGLAKNIQYF
>TRBJ1-2|TRBV7-9|medium-sized|-
TGTGCCAGCACCGATACAACTAACTATGGCTACACCTTC
CASTDTTNYGYTF
>TRBJ1-1|TRBV20-1|few|TRBD1
TGCAGTGCTAGGAAGGGGGCGGGACCCACTGAAGCTTTCTTT
CSARKGAGPTEAFF
>TRBJ1-2|TRBV2|medium-sized|-
TGTGCCAGCATTATTCGGACAGCCTATGGCTACACCTTC
CASIIRTAYGYTF
>TRBJ1-1|TRBV6-5|-|TRBD1
TGTGCCAGCAGTTACCCCGGGACAGGGGTAACTGAAGCTTTCTTT
CASSYPGTGVTEAFF
>TRBJ2-7|TRBV20-1|-|TRBD2
TGCAGTGCTGGCCCTAGCGGGGGGGCCAACGAGCAGTACTTC
CSAGPSGGANEQYF
>TRBJ1-2|TRBV5-1|few|-
TGCGCCAGCAGCTCCCAACGGGGTGACTATGGCTACACCTTC
CASSSQRGDYGYTF
>TRBJ2-3|TRBV5-1|few|TRBD1
TGCGCCAGCAGCACCGGACAGGGAGTCGCAGATACGCAGTATTTT
CASSTGQGVADTQYF
>TRBJ1-4|TRBV12-3/TRBV12-4|-|TRBD1
TGTGCCAGCAGTTTAGGATGGGACAGGGAAAGTCAACTGTTTTTT
CASSLGWDRESQLFF
>TRBJ1-5|TRBV20-1|medium-sized|-
TGCAGTGCTAGCCCACCCGGCAATCAGCCCCAGCATTTT
CSASPPGNQPQHF
>TRBJ2-1|TRBV7-3|few|TRBD1
TGTGCCAGCAGCTTATCTGGGGACAGCTCCTACAATGAGCAGTTCTTC
CASSLSGDSSYNEQFF
>TRBJ1-2|TRBV2|medium-sized|-
TGTGCCAGCAAGATAACGCAGGGCTACACCTTC
CASKITQGYTF
>TRBJ2-7|TRBV6-1|-|TRBD1
TGTGCCAGCAGCACCGGGACAGACGCCAACTACGAGCAGTACTTC
CASSTGTDANYEQYF
>TRBJ1-3|TRBV20-1|medium-sized|-
TGCAGTGCAGACCCCGGGGGTAATCGGAACACCATATATTTT
CSADPGGNRNTIYF
>TRBJ2-1|TRBV7-3|-|-
TGTGCCAGCAGCTTAAGGTCGGGGTGGGATGAGCAGTTCTTC
CASSLRSGWDEQFF
>TRBJ1-1|TRBV19|-|-
TGTGCCAGTAGTAAGCGACAGACTGAAGCTTTCTTT
CASSKRQTEAFF
>TRBJ2-3|TRBV7-3|few|-
TGTGCCAGCAGCTTAGGACAGACTAGCACAGATACGCAGTATTTT
CASSLGQTSTDTQYF
>TRBJ2-3|TRBV7-2|-|-
TGTGCCAGCAGCCCAGGAGGTGGCACAGATACGCAGTATTTT
CASSPGGGTDTQYF
>TRBJ2-3|TRBV6-1|-|-
TGTGCCAGCATCGGGCCCAACACAGATACGCAGTATTTT
CASIGPNTDTQYF
>TRBJ1-2|TRBV6-1|medium-sized|TRBD1
TGTGCCAGCAGAAGCACAGGGGCCAATGGCTACACCTTC
CASRSTGANGYTF
>TRBJ1-5|TRBV27|medium-sized|-
TGTGCCAGCAGTTCAAAAGGGCTCAATCAGCCCCAGCATTTT
CASSSKGLNQPQHF
>TRBJ2-3|TRBV2|few|TRBD1
TGTGCCAGCAGTGACCGACAGGGTGGAGATACGCAGTATTTT
CASSDRQGGDTQYF
>TRBJ1-1|TRBV30|-|-
TGTGCCTGGAAGGAGGGAATGAACACTGAAGCTTTCTTT
CAWKEGMNTEAFF
>TRBJ1-1|TRBV18|-|-
TGTGCCAGCTCACCACGAGGACAGCAGAACACTGAAGCTTTCTTT
CASSPRGQQNTEAFF
>TRBJ2-5|TRBV5-6|once|-
TGTGCCAGCAGCTTTCGGGGGACAGAGACCCAGTACTTC
CASSFRGTETQYF
>TRBJ2-7|TRBV30|-|TRBD2
TGTGCCTGGAGACTAGCGGGGGACGAGCAGTACTTC
CAWRLAGDEQYF
>TRBJ1-2|TRBV10-3|medium-sized|-
TGTGCCATCAGTGGGAGGACAGTGACTTCCCAGGCCTATGGCTACACCTTC
CAISGRTVTSQAYGYTF
>TRBJ2-5|TRBV6-1|few|-
TGTGCCAGCAGCGCCTCGGGGAGAGAGACCCAGTACTTC
CASSASGRETQYF
>TRBJ1-5|TRBV6-4|-|-
TGTGCCAGCAGTGATTGGGGTTATAGCAATCAGCCCCAGCATTTT
CASSDWGYSNQPQHF
>TRBJ1-1|TRBV18|few|-
TGTGCCAGCTCACCGTGGGGCACTGAAGCTTTCTTT
CASSPWGTEAFF